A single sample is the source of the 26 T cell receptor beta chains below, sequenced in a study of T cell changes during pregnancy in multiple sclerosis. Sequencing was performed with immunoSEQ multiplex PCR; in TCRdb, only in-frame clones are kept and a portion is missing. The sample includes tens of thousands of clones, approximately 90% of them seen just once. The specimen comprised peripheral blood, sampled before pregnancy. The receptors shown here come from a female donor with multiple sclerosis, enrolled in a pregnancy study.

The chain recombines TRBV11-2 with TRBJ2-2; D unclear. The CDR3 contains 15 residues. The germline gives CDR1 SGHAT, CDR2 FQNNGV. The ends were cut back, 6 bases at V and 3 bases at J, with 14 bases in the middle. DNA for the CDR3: TGTGCCAGCAGAAATCAACTCGATTACACCGGGGAGCTGTTTTTT. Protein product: CASRNQLDYTGELFF. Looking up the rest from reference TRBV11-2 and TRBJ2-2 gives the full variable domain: EAGVAQSPRYKIIEKRQSVAFWCNPISGHATLYWYQQILGQGPKLLIQFQNNGVVDDSQLPKDRFSAERLKGVDSTLKIQPAKLEDSAVYLCASRNQLDYTGELFFGEGSRLTVL.

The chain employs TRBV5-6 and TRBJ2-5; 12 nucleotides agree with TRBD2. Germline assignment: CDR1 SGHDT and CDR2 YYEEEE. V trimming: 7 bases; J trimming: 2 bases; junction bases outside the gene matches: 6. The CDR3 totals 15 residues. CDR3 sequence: CASGTTSGGQETQYF. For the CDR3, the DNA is TGTGCCAGCGGAACGACTAGCGGGGGACAAGAGACCCAGTACTTC.

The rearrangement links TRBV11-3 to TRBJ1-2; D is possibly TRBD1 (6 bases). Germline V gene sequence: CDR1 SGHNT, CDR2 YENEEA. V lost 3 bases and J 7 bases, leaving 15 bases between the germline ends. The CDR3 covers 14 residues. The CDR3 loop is CASSFSGVGFGYTF. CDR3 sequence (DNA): TGTGCCAGCAGCTTCTCAGGGGTGGGGTTTGGCTACACCTTC.

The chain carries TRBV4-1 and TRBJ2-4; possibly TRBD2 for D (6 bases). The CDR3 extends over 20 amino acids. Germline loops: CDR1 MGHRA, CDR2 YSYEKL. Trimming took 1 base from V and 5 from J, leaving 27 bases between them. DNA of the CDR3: TGCGCCAGCAGCCAAGCCGGCGTCGTGGGGGGAAGGGGCCAACAAAACATTCAGTACTTC. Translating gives CASSQAGVVGGRGQQNIQYF.

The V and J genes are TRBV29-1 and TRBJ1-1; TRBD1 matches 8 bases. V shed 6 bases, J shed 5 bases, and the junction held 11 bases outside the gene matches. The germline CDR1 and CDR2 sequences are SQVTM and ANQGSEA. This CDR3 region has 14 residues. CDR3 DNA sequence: TGCAGCGTCCAACTCAGGGGGCCGGGGACTGAAGCTTTCTTT. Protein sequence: CSVQLRGPGTEAFF.

In DNA, the CDR3 is TGTGCCACCAGCAGAGACGTAATCTCTGGAAACACCATATATTTT. Its translation is CATSRDVISGNTIYF. The chain has TRBV15 and TRBJ1-3; D remains ambiguous. The CDR3 sequence is 15 residues long. V lost 0 bases and J 0 bases, leaving 6 bases between the germline ends. In germline, CDR1 is LNHNV, CDR2 YYDKDF (reference sequence).

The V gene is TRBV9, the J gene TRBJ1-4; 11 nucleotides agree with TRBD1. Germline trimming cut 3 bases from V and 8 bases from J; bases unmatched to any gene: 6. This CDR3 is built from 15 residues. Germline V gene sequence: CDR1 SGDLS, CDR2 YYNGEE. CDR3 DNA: TGTGCCAGCAGCGGAGGACAGGGGGCAGGCGAAAAACTGTTTTTT. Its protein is CASSGGQGAGEKLFF.

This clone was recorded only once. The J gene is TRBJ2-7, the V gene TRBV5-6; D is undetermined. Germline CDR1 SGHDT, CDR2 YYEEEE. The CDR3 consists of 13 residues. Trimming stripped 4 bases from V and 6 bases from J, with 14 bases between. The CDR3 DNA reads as TGTGCCAGCAGCCTGGGCACCCCAGGCGAGCAGTACTTC. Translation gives CASSLGTPGEQYF.

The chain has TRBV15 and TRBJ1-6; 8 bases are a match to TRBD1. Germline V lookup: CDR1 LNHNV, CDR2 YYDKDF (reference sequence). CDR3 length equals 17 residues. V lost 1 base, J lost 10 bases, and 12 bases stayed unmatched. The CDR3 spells CATSRGGGTGQNSPLHF. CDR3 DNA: TGTGCCACCAGCAGAGGGGGAGGGACAGGTCAGAACTCACCCCTCCACTTT.

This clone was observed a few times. The CDR3 reads CASSKIEWDISYEQYF. CDR3 bases: TGTGCCAGCAGCAAAATTGAGTGGGACATTTCCTACGAGCAGTACTTC. This chain uses TRBV21-1 with TRBJ2-7; whether TRBD1, the table's D call, matches the DNA was not checked. TRBV21-1 is a known pseudogene. CDR3 length: 16 amino acids.

CDR3 in DNA: TGTGCCTGGAGCCGACAGGACACCGGGGAGCTGTTTTTT. Translation gives CAWSRQDTGELFF. The chain uses TRBV30 and TRBJ2-2; D perhaps matches TRBD1 (6 bases). With 3 bases removed from V and 3 bases from J, the gap between germline ends came to 8 bases. The CDR3 totals 13 residues. Looked up from germline, CDR1 is GTSNPN and CDR2 is SVGIG (reference sequence).

CDR3 sequence (DNA): TGTGCCAGCAGCTACGGGACAGGGGATAATTCACCCCTCCACTTT. It yields the protein CASSYGTGDNSPLHF. The chain has TRBV7-3 and TRBJ1-6; 10 nucleotides match TRBD1. The CDR3 covers 15 residues. CDR1 is SGHTA and CDR2 is FQGTGA in the germline V gene. Losses at the gene ends were 4 bases for V and 5 bases for J; bases not matched to a gene: 2.

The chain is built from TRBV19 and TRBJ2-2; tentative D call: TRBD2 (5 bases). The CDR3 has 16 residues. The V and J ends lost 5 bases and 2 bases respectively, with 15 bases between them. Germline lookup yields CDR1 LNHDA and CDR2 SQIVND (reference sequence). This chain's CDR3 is CASSPRLGSNTGELFF. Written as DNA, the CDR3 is TGTGCCAGTAGTCCCCGTTTAGGGAGTAACACCGGGGAGCTGTTTTTT.

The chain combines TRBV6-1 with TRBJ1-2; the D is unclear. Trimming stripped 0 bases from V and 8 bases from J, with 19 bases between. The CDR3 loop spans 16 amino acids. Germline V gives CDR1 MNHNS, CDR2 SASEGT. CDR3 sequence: CASSEAFLGFQAGYTF. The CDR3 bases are TGTGCCAGCAGTGAAGCGTTCTTAGGCTTTCAGGCGGGCTACACCTTC.

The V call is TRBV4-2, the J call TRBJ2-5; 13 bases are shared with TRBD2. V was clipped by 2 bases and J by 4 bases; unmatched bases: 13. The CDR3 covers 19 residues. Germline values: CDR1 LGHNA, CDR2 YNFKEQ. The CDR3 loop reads CASSQNPSLAGGRLETQYF. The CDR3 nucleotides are TGTGCCAGCAGCCAAAACCCCTCACTAGCGGGGGGGCGCTTAGAGACCCAGTACTTC.

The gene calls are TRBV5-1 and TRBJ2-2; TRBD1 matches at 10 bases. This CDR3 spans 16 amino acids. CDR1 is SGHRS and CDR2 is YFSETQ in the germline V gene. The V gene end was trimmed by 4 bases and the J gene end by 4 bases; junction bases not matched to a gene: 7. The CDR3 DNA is TGCGCCAGCAGCCAAGGGACAGGGGTGGTCACCGGGGAGCTGTTTTTT. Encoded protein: CASSQGTGVVTGELFF.

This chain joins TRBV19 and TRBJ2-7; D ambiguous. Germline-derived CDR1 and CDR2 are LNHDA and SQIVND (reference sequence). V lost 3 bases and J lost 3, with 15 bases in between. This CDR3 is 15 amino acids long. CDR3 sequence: CASSIGRQVIYEQYF. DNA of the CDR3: TGTGCCAGTAGTATCGGTCGTCAGGTGATCTACGAGCAGTACTTC. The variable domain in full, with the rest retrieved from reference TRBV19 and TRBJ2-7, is DGGITQSPKYLFRKEGQNVTLSCEQNLNHDAMYWYRQDPGQGLRLIYYSQIVNDFQKGDIAEGYSVSREKKESFPLTVTSAQKNPTAFYLCASSIGRQVIYEQYFGPGTRLTVT.

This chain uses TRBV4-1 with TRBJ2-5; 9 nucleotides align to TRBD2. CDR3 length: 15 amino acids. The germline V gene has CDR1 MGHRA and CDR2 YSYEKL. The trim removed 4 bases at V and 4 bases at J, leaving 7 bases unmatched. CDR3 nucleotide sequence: TGCGCCAGCAGCCTCAGCGGGGGGTGGAGAGAGACCCAGTACTTC. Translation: CASSLSGGWRETQYF.

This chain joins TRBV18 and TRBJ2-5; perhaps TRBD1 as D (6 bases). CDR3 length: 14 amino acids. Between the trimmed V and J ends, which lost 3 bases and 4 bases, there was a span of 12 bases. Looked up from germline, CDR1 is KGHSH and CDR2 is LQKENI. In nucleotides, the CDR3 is TGTGCCAGCTCACCGATCCAGGGGCGAGAGACCCAGTACTTC. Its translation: CASSPIQGRETQYF.

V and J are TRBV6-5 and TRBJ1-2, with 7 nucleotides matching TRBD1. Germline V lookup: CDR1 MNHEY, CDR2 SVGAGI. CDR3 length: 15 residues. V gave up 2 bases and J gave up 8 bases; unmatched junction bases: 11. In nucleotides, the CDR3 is TGTGCCAGCAGTTACGGAGGGGGCATTGGGCGAGGCTACACCTTC. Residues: CASSYGGGIGRGYTF.

For the CDR3, the DNA is TGTGCCAGCATCGGGTCGGGGGGGCACTACAATGAGCAGTTCTTC. As protein: CASIGSGGHYNEQFF. The rearrangement links TRBV7-9 to TRBJ2-1, with 8 nucleotides matching TRBD2. The J segment lost 3 bases and the V segment lost 7 bases, leaving 8 bases of the junction unmatched. The CDR3 sequence is 15 residues long. Germline CDR1 SEHNR, CDR2 FQNEAQ (reference sequence).

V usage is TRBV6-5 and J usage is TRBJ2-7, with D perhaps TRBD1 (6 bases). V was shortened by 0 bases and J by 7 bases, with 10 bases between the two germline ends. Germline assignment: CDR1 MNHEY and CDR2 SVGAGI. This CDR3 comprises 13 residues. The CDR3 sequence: CASSYSRGREQYF. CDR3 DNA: TGTGCCAGCAGTTACTCCAGGGGTCGGGAGCAGTACTTC.

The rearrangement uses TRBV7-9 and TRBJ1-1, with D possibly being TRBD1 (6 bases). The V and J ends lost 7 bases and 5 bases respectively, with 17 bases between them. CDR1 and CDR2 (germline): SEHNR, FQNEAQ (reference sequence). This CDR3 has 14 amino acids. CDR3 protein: CASIDEARGTEAFF. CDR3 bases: TGTGCCAGCATCGACGAGGCGAGGGGGACTGAAGCTTTCTTT.

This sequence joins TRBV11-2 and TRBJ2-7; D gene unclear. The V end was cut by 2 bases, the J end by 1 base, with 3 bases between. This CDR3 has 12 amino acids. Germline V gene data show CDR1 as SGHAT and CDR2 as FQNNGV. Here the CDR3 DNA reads TGTGCCAGCAGCTTATCGTCCTACGAGCAGTACTTC. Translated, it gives CASSLSSYEQYF.

CDR3 nucleotides: TGTGCCAAAGAGAGCGGGGTCGCCCGCACCGGGGAGCTGTTTTTT. Its translation is CAKESGVARTGELFF. This chain links TRBV21-1 with TRBJ2-2; TRBD2, the table's D call, lacks a check against the DNA. TRBV21-1 is shown as a pseudogene. The CDR3 spans 15 residues.

CDR3 sequence (DNA): TGTGCCGGCCCCAGGGCAGAGAACACTGAAGCTTTCTTT. Protein sequence: CAGPRAENTEAFF. The rearrangement links TRBV2 to TRBJ1-1; possible D gene TRBD1, 5 bases. This CDR3 spans 13 amino acids. Trimming took off 11 bases at V and 1 base at J, with 14 bases between the two ends. CDR1 and CDR2 from the germline V gene are SNHLY and FYNNEI.